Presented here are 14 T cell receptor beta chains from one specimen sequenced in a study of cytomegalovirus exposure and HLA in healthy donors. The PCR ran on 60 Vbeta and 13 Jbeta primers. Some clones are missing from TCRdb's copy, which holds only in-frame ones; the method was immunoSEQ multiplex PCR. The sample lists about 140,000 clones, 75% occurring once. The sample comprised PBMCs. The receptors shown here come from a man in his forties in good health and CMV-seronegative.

CDR3 nucleotides: TGTGCCAGCAGCTCGAGAAACCACCCTAGCGGGGGAGGTTACGAGCAGTACTTC. Protein: CASSSRNHPSGGGYEQYF. The rearrangement joins TRBV7-2 to TRBJ2-7; 10 bases line up with TRBD2. V lost 4 bases and J lost 4; bases outside the gene matches: 16. Germline assignment: CDR1 SGHTA and CDR2 FQGNSA. The CDR3 runs 18 residues.

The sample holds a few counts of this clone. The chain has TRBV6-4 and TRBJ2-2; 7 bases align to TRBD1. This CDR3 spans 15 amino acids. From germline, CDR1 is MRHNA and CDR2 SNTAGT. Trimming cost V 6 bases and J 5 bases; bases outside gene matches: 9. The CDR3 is CASRDSNRGTGELFF. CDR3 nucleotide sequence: TGTGCCAGCAGGGATTCAAACAGGGGTACCGGGGAGCTGTTTTTT.

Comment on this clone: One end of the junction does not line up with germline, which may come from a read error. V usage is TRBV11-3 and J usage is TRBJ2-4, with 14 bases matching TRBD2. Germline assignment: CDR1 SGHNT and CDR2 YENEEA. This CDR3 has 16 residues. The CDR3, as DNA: TGTGCCAGCAGCTCGGGACTAGCGGGGGCCACAAACATTCAGTACTTC. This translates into CASSSGLAGATNIQYF.

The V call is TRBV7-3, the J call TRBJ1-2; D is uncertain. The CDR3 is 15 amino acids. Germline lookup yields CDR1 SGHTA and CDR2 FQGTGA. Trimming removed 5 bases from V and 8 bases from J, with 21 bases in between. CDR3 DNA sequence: TGTGCCAGCAGCCCCCTGGGATCGGGATCAGGCGGCTACACCTTC. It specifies CASSPLGSGSGGYTF.

The CDR3 protein is CASSRDRGFNEQFF. For the CDR3, the DNA is TGTGCCAGCTCGAGGGACAGGGGATTCAATGAGCAGTTCTTC. The chain carries TRBV7-3 and TRBJ2-1, with 10 bases lining up with TRBD1. This CDR3 is 14 amino acids long. J gave up 6 bases and V 8 bases, and 7 bases lay outside the gene matches. Germline V gene lookup returns CDR1 SGHTA and CDR2 FQGTGA.

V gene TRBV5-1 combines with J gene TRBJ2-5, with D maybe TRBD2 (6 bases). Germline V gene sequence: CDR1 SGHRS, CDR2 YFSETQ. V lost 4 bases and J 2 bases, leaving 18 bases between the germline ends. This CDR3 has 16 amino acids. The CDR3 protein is CASSLLGRGTQETQYF. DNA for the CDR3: TGCGCCAGCAGCCTCCTTGGGCGGGGTACTCAAGAGACCCAGTACTTC.

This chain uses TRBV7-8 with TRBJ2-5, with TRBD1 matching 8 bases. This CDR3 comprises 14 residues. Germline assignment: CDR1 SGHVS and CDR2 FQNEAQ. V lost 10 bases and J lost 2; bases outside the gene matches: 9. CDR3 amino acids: CATADRAWQETQYF. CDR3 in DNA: TGTGCCACCGCGGACAGGGCCTGGCAAGAGACCCAGTACTTC.

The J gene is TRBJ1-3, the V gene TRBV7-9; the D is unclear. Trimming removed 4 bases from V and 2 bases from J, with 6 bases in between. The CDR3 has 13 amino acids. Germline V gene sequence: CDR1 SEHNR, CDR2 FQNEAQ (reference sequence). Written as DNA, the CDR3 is TGTGCCAGCAGCTCCCAGGCTGGAAACACCATATATTTT. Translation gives CASSSQAGNTIYF.

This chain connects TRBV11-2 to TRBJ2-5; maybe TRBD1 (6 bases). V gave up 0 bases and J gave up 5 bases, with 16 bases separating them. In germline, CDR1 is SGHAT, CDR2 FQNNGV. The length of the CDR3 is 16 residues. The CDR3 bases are TGTGCCAGCAGCTTAGATTCAGGGGCTGGTTGGGAGACCCAGTACTTC. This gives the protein CASSLDSGAGWETQYF.

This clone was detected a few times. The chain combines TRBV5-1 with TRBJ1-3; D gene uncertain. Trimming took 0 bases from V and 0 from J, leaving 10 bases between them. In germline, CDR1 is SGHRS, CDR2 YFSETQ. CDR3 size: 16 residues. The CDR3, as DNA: TGCGCCAGCAGCTTGGATTTCGTCCGCTCTGGAAACACCATATATTTT. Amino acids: CASSLDFVRSGNTIYF.

CDR3 DNA sequence: TGTGCCAGCAGCCTCTCGGACAACGAATCCTACGAGCAGTACTTC. It specifies CASSLSDNESYEQYF. The V and J genes are TRBV11-2 and TRBJ2-7; maybe TRBD1 (5 bases). Germline loops: CDR1 SGHAT, CDR2 FQNNGV. Between the trimmed V and J ends, which lost 5 bases and 1 base, there was a span of 15 bases. The CDR3 sequence is 15 residues long.

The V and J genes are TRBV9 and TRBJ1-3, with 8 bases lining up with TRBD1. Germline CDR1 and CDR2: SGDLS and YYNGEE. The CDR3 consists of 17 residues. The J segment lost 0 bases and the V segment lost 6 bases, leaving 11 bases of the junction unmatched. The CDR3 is CASTTGQGASSGNTIYF. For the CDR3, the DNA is TGTGCCAGCACCACCGGTCAGGGGGCTAGCTCTGGAAACACCATATATTTT.

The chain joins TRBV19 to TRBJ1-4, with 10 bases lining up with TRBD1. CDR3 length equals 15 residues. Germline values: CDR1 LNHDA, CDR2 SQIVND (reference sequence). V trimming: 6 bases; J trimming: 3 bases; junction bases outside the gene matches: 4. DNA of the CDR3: TGTGCCAGTAGGCGACAGGGGGCCGCTAATGAAAAACTGTTTTTT. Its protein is CASRRQGAANEKLFF. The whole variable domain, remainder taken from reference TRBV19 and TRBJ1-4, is DGGITQSPKYLFRKEGQNVTLSCEQNLNHDAMYWYRQDPGQGLRLIYYSQIVNDFQKGDIAEGYSVSREKKESFPLTVTSAQKNPTAFYLCASRRQGAANEKLFFGSGTQLSVL.

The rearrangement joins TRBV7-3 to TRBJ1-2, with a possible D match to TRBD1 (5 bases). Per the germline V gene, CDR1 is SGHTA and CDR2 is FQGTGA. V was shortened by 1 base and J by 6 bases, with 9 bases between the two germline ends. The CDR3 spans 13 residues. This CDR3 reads CASSLNVGDGYTF. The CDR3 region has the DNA TGTGCCAGCAGCTTAAATGTAGGGGATGGCTACACCTTC.